This T cell receptor beta chain was identified during a study of cytomegalovirus exposure and HLA in healthy donors. Each donor's status was that of a healthy bone marrow donor. Remarks on this clone: Its specificity is unknown.

13 Jbeta primers and 60 Vbeta primers were used for the PCR. The repertoire was sequenced with immunoSEQ multiplex PCR; TCRdb's copy has only in-frame clones and lacks some. The data show 100,000 to 150,000 clones, roughly 70% seen once. Whole-study results and caveats: Confirmation in vitro established that a few CMV-associated chains were specific for CMV antigens. Reported results showed that the classifier diagnosed cytomegalovirus status with high specificity and sensitivity.

The specimen sequenced was PBMCs. The origin of this receptor is a man aged 35 to 55 in good health and CMV-seropositive.

The DNA of the CDR3 is TGTGCCAGCAGCAAAGGTTTCGGGACAACTAGCAATCAGCCCCAGCATTTT. Translating gives CASSKGFGTTSNQPQHF. The chain has TRBV21-1 and TRBJ1-5; TRBD1, the D gene given by the table, was not confirmed from the DNA. TRBV21-1 is a known pseudogene. The CDR3 covers 17 residues.